This T cell receptor (beta chain) was identified during a study of OX40 agonist ivuxolimab in advanced cancers. As for the study in general: Prior therapy, whether anti-PD-1, anti-PD-L1 or anti-CTLA-4, was allowed, and roughly 40% had some.

J was trimmed by 7 bases and V by 5 bases; bases with no gene match: 7. CDR3 length: 13 amino acids. Looked up from germline, CDR1 is KGHSH and CDR2 is LQKENI. TCRdb's copy holds only in-frame clones and misses some; the assay was immunoSEQ multiplex PCR. The table has 70,000 or so clones, under 90% seen once. Note on this clone: Its antigen is unknown.

General study results and limits: Compared with CD4+, CD8+ T cells on average had more expanded clones.

Material: CD4+ or CD8+ T cells sorted from blood, obtained in a trial of the OX40 agonist ivuxolimab. The sequence derives from an adult with an advanced solid tumor such as melanoma, head and neck, liver or kidney cancer. The chain carries TRBV18 and TRBJ1-1; TRBD1 matches at 7 bases. CDR3 DNA sequence: TGTGCCAGCTCAAATGACAGGGAGGATGAAGCTTTCTTT. It codes for CASSNDREDEAFF.